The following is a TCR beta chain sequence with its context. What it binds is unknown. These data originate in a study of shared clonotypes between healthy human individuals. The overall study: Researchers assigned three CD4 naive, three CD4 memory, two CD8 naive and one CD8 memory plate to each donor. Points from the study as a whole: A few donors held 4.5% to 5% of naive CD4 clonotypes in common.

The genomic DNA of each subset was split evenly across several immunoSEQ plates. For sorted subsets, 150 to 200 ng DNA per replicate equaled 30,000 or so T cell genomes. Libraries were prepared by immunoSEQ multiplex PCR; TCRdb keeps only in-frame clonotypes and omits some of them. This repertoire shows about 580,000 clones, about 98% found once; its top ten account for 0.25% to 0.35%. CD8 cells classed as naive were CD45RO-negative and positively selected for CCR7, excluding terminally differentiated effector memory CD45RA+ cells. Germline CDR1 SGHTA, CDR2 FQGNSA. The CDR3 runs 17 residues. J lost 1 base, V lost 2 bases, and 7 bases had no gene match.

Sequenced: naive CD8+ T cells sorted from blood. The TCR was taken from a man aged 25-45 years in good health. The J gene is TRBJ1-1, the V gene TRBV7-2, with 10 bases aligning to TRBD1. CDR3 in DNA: TGTGCCAGCAGCTTATGGGACAGGGGTTTTTCGAACACTGAAGCTTTCTTT. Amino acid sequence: CASSLWDRGFSNTEAFF.